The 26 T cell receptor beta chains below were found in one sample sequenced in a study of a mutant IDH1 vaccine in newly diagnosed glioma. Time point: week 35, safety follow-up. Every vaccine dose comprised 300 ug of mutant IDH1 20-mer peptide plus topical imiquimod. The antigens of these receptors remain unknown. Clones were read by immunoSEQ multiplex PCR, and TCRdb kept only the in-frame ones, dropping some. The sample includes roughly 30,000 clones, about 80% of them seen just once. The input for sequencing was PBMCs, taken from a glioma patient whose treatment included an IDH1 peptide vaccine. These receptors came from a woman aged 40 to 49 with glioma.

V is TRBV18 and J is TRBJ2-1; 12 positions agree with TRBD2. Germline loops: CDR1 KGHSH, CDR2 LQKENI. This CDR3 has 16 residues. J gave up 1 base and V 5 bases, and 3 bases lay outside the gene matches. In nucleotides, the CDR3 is TGTGCCAGCTCAGAGGGGACTAGCGGGTCCTACAATGAGCAGTTCTTC. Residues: CASSEGTSGSYNEQFF.

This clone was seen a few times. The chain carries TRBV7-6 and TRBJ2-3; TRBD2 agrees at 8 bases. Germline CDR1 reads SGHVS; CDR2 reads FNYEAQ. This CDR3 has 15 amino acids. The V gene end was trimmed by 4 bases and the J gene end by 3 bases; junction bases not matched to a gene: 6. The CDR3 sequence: CASSSSGGTTDTQYF. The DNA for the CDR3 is TGTGCCAGCAGCTCCTCGGGGGGGACGACAGATACGCAGTATTTT.

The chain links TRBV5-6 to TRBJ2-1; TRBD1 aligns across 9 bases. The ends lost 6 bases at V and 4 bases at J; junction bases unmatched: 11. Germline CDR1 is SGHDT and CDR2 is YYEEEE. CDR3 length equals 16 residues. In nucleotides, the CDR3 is TGTGCCAGCAAATTAGCCGGGACAGGGCCTTACAATGAGCAGTTCTTC. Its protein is CASKLAGTGPYNEQFF.

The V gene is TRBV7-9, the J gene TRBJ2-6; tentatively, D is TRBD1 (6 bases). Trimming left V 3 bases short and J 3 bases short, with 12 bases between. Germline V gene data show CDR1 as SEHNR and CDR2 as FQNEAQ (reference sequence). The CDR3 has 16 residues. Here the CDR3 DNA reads TGTGCCAGCAGCTTGGCCAGGGGTGGTGGGGCCAACGTCCTGACTTTC. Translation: CASSLARGGGANVLTF.

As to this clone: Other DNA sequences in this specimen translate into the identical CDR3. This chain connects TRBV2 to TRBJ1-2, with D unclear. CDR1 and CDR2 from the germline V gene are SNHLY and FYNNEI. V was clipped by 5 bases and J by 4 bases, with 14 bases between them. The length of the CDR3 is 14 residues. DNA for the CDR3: TGTGCCAGCAGTACCCGGACCGACTTCTATGGCTACACCTTC. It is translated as CASSTRTDFYGYTF.

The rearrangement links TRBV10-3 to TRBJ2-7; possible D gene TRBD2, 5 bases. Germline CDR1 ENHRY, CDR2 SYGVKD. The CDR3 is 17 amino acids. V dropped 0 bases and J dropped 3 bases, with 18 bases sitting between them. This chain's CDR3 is CAISESIVELGDYEQYF. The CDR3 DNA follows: TGTGCCATCAGTGAGTCGATAGTTGAACTGGGAGACTACGAGCAGTACTTC.

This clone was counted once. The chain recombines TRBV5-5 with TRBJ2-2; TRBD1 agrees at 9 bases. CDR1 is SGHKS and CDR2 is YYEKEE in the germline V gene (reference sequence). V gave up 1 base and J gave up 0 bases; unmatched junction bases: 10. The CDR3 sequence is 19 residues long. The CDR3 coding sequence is TGTGCCAGCAGCTTGTACCCACAGGGGGCAACTTCGAACACCGGGGAGCTGTTTTTT. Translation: CASSLYPQGATSNTGELFF.

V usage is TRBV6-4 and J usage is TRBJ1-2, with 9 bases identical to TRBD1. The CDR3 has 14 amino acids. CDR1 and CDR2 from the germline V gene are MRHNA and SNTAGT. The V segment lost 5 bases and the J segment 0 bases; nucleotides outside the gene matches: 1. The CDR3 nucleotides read TGTGCCAGCAGTCGGGACAGGGCTAACTATGGCTACACCTTC. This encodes CASSRDRANYGYTF.

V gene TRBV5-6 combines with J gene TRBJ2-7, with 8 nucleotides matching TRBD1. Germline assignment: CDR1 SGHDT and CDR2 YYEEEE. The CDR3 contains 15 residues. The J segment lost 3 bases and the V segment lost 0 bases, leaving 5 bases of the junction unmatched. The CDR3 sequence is CASSLGQGLIYEQYF. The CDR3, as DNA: TGTGCCAGCAGCTTGGGACAGGGGCTTATCTACGAGCAGTACTTC.

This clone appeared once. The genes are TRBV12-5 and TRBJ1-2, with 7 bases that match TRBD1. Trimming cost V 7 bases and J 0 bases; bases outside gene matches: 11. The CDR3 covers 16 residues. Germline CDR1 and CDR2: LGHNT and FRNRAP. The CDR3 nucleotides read TGTGCTAGTGCCCAACCCGGACAGGTGTCTAACTATGGCTACACCTTC. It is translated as CASAQPGQVSNYGYTF.

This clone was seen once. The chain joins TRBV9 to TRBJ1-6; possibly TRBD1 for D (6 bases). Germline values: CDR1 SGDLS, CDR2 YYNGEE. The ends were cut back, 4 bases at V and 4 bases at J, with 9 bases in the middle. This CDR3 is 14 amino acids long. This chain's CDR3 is CASSLGQYNSPLHF. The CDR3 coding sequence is TGTGCCAGCAGCTTGGGACAATATAATTCACCCCTCCACTTT.

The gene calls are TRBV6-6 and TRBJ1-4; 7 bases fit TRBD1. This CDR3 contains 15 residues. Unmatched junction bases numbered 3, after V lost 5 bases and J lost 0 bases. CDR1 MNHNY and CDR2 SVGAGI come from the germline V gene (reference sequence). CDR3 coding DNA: TGTGCCAGCAGTATCCAGGGGGCAACTAATGAAAAACTGTTTTTT. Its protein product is CASSIQGATNEKLFF.

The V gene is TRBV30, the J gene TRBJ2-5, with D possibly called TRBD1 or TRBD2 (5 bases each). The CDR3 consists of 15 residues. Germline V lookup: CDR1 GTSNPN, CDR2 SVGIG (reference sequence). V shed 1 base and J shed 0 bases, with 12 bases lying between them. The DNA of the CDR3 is TGTGCCTGGAGTGCGGGACCTGTAAACCAAGAGACCCAGTACTTC. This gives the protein CAWSAGPVNQETQYF.

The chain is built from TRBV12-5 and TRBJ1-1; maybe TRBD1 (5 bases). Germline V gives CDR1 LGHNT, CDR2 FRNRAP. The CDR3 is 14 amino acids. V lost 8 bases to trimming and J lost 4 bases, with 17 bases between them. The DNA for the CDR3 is TGTGCTAGTCGATCCCGGGGGGGGACCACTGAAGCTTTCTTT. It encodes CASRSRGGTTEAFF.

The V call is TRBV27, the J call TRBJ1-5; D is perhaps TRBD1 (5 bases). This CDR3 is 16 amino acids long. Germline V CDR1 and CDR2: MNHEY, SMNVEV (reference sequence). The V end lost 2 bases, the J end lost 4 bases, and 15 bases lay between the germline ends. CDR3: CASSLEGRAVNQPQHF. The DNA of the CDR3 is TGTGCCAGCAGTTTAGAGGGGAGGGCCGTGAATCAGCCCCAGCATTTT.

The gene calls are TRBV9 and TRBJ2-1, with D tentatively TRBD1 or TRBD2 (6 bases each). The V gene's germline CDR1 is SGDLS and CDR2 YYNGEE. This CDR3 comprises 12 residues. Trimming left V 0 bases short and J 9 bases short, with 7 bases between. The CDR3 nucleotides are TGTGCCAGCAGCGTAGAGGGGGGTGAGCAGTTCTTC. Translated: CASSVEGGEQFF. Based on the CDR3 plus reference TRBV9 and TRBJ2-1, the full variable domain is DSGVTQTPKHLITATGQRVTLRCSPRSGDLSVYWYQQSLDQGLQFLIQYYNGEERAKGNILERFSAQQFPDLHSELNLSSLELGDSALYFCASSVEGGEQFFGPGTRLTVL.

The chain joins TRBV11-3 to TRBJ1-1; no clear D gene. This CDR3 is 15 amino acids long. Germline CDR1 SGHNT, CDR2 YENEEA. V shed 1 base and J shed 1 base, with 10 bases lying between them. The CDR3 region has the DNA TGTGCCAGCAGCTTAGGTCCGGATCCGAACACTGAAGCTTTCTTT. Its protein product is CASSLGPDPNTEAFF.

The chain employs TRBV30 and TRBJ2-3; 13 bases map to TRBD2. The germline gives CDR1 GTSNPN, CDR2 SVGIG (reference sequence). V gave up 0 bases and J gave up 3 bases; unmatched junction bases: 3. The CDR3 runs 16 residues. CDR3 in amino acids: CAWSVTSGGATDTQYF. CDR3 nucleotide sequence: TGTGCCTGGAGTGTTACTAGCGGGGGGGCAACAGATACGCAGTATTTT.

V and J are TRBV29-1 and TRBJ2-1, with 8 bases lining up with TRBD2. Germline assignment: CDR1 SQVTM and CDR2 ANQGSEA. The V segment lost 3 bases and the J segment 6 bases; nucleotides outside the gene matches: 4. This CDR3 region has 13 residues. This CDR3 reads CSVDQRGINEQFF. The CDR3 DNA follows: TGCAGCGTTGACCAGCGGGGGATCAATGAGCAGTTCTTC.

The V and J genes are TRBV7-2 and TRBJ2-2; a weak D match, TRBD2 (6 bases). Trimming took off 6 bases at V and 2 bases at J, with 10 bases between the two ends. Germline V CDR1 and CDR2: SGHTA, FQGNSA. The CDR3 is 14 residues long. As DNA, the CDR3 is TGTGCCAGCAGTCGGGACTTCAACACCGGGGAGCTGTTTTTT. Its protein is CASSRDFNTGELFF.

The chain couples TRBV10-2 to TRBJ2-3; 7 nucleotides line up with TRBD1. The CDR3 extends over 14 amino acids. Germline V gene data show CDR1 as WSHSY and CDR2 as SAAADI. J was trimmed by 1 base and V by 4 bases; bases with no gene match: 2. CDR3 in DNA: TGCGCCAGCAGTGTGAGGGGGCGCACAGATACGCAGTATTTT. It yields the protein CASSVRGRTDTQYF.

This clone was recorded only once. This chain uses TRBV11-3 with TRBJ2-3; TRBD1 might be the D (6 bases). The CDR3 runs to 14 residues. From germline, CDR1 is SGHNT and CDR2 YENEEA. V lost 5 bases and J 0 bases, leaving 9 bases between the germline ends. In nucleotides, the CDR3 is TGTGCCAGCAGCCCCGGACAGAGCACAGATACGCAGTATTTT. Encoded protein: CASSPGQSTDTQYF.

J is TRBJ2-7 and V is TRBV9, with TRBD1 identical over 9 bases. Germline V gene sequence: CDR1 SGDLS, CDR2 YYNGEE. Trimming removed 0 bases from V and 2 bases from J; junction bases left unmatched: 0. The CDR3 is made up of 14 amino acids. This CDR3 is CASSVGDRAYEQYF. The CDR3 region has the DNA TGTGCCAGCAGCGTAGGGGACAGGGCCTACGAGCAGTACTTC.

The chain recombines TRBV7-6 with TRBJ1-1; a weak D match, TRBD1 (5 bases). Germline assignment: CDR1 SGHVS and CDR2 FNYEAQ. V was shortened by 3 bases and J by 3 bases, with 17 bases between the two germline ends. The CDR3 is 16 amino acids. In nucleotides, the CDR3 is TGTGCCAGCAGCTTGTCCGGGTCGGGGGGAGACACTGAAGCTTTCTTT. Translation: CASSLSGSGGDTEAFF.

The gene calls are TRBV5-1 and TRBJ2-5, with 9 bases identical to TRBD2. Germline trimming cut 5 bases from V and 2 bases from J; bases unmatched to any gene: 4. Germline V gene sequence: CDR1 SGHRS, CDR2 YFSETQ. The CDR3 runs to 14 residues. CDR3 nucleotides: TGCGCCAGCAGACTAGCGGGCCCACAAGAGACCCAGTACTTC. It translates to CASRLAGPQETQYF.

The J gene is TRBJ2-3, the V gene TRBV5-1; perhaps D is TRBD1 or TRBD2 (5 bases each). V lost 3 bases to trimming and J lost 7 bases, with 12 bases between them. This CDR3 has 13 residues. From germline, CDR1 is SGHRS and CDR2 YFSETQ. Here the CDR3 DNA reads TGCGCCAGCAGCTCGGGACCAGACTATACGCAGTATTTT. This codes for CASSSGPDYTQYF.